What follows is one T cell receptor beta chain and its context. Antigen specificity is unknown. J gave up 2 bases and V 4 bases, and 3 bases lay outside the gene matches. Germline V gives CDR1 SGHNT, CDR2 YYREEE (reference sequence). The CDR3 spans 15 residues. Primers for the PCR totalled 60 Vbeta and 13 Jbeta. Repertoires were generated with immunoSEQ multiplex PCR, while TCRdb's copy carries only in-frame clones and drops some. The table has 110,000 to 150,000 clones, almost 85% seen once. The sample belongs to a study of cytomegalovirus exposure and HLA in healthy donors. Study-wide results and limits: Reportedly, diagnosis of cytomegalovirus status by the classifier showed high specificity and sensitivity. Sequencing likely produced, as an artifact, a cluster of highly shared sequence variants. For TCR beta chains, V- and J-gene trimming was later linked to a missense DCLRE1C variant. Reportedly, TCR beta sequences accurately predicted HLA-A and HLA-B alleles in most subjects.

The chain couples TRBV5-4 to TRBJ2-5; 12 bases line up with TRBD2. This TCR was sampled from a man aged 18 to 30 in good health and CMV-seropositive. Input material: PBMCs. In DNA form, the CDR3 reads TGTGCCAGCAGCCTGACTAGCGGGGGTCAAGAGACCCAGTACTTC. It specifies CASSLTSGGQETQYF.